These T cell receptor beta chains were read from a single sample in a study of beta chain features in type 1 diabetes. The assay was immunoSEQ multiplex PCR, and TCRdb's table has in-frame clones only and misses some. The sample consists of about 710,000 clones, around 15% of them appearing once. Sequencing used naive CD4+ T cells from blood. These TCRs come from a man between 18 and 29 years old with type 1 diabetes. Each CDR3 is given with its conserved first and last residue. A D gene is named only where the DNA matches it firmly. Size tells how often a clone was seen (once, few, many) or the class of an expanded clone, and some rows leave it out.

CDR3nt	CDR3aa	j_gene	v_gene	abundance	d_gene
TGCGCCAGCAGCTTTACTGGTCAGCCCCAGCATTTT	CASSFTGQPQHF	TRBJ1-5	TRBV5-1	.	.
TGTGCCAGCAGCCAAGAAAACTTGAGGGACCTTTACGGTGAGCAGTTCTTC	CASSQENLRDLYGEQFF	TRBJ2-1	TRBV14	.	.
TGCGCCAGCAGCCAAGAGAGGAGCTCCTACGAGCAGTACTTC	CASSQERSSYEQYF	TRBJ2-7	TRBV4-3	few	.
TGTGCCAGCAGCCCCGACCCCACAGATACGCAGTATTTT	CASSPDPTDTQYF	TRBJ2-3	TRBV7-9	few	.
TGCGCCAGCAGCCAACACCGGGAGAACAATAACTATGGCTACACCTTC	CASSQHRENNNYGYTF	TRBJ1-2	TRBV4-1	few	.
TGCAGCGTGGCGGGGCTGGCCAAGGATGAGCAGTTCTTC	CSVAGLAKDEQFF	TRBJ2-1	TRBV29-1	few	.
TGCAGCGTTGAGGCGGGCACTGAAGCTTTCTTT	CSVEAGTEAFF	TRBJ1-1	TRBV29-1	few	.
TGTGCCGGCCTACGGGGTCCCACTGAAGCTTTCTTT	CAGLRGPTEAFF	TRBJ1-1	TRBV30	.	.
TGTGCCAGCAGTCCTTGGACTAGCGGGGAGCAGTTCTTC	CASSPWTSGEQFF	TRBJ2-1	TRBV28	.	TRBD2
TGTGCCAGCAGCTCGTGGGCGGGACAGCTATACGAGCAGTACTTC	CASSSWAGQLYEQYF	TRBJ2-7	TRBV7-9	few	.
TGTGCATGGACAGGGGGCGCTTATGGCTACACCTTC	CAWTGGAYGYTF	TRBJ1-2	TRBV30	.	TRBD1
TGTGCCAGCAGCACAGGGGGTAGCGGGGAAGAGACCCAGTACTTC	CASSTGGSGEETQYF	TRBJ2-5	TRBV7-2	few	.
TGTGCCAGCAGCTTGGCCGGACCCCCTTACCAGAACACCATATATTTT	CASSLAGPPYQNTIYF	TRBJ1-3	TRBV5-6	.	.
TGTGCCAGCAGCTCCCCCCTGTTTTTT	CASSSPLFF	TRBJ2-2	TRBV7-9	few	.
TGTGCCAGCAGTCTGACAGGGTTAAAAGGACGTGCTTTCTTT	CASSLTGLKGRAFF	TRBJ1-1	TRBV2	.	TRBD1
TGTGCCAGCAGGACTGACTTCTACGAGCAGTACTTC	CASRTDFYEQYF	TRBJ2-7	TRBV6-5	.	.
TGTGCCAGCACCCTTCCTAGCGGGGGGTCTTACGAGCAGTACTTC	CASTLPSGGSYEQYF	TRBJ2-7	TRBV28	.	TRBD2
TGTGCCAGCACCCCGGGAGGGCCAACTCAAACCCAGTACTTC	CASTPGGPTQTQYF	TRBJ2-5	TRBV28	few	TRBD2
TGTGCCAGCAGCTTAGATATGGATACGCAGTATTTT	CASSLDMDTQYF	TRBJ2-3	TRBV7-9	few	.
TGCGCCAGCAGTCCCGGGACGGAGCATCAGCCCCAGCATTTT	CASSPGTEHQPQHF	TRBJ1-5	TRBV5-1	few	.
TGTGCCTGGAGCCTGGGACTAGCGGGAGAGACCCAGTACTTC	CAWSLGLAGETQYF	TRBJ2-5	TRBV30	.	TRBD2
TGTGCCAGCAGTGACAGGGGCGAGCAGTACTTC	CASSDRGEQYF	TRBJ2-7	TRBV6-6	few	TRBD1
TGTGCCAGCATCTCGCCCCCAGAGGCCTCGCCCTACAATGAGCAGTTCTTC	CASISPPEASPYNEQFF	TRBJ2-1	TRBV2	.	.
TGTGCCAGCAGCTTAGGTAGGGTCCAAGAGACCCAGTACTTC	CASSLGRVQETQYF	TRBJ2-5	TRBV7-8	.	.
TGTGCCAGCAGCTTAGCGCAGGGAGGCGGAGATACGCAGTATTTT	CASSLAQGGGDTQYF	TRBJ2-3	TRBV7-9	.	.
TGTGCCAGTTCCCGGGGACAGCATTACGAGCAGTACTTC	CASSRGQHYEQYF	TRBJ2-7	TRBV7-2	few	TRBD1
TGTGCCAGCAGCCAAGTTGGCGGGCGCGGCGAGCAGTACTTC	CASSQVGGRGEQYF	TRBJ2-7	TRBV14	.	.
TGTGCCAGCAGTGAATCGGGGAGCGACTATGGCTACACCTTC	CASSESGSDYGYTF	TRBJ1-2	TRBV25-1	few	.
TGTGCCAGCAGCTTAAACTGGGGGGAGACCCAGTACTTC	CASSLNWGETQYF	TRBJ2-5	TRBV7-2	few	.
TGTGCCAGTAGTACCTACAGGGAACGCCCCTACGAGCAGTACTTC	CASSTYRERPYEQYF	TRBJ2-7	TRBV19	few	.
TGTGCCAGTAAGCACAGGGTAGGGACCGGGGAGCTGTTTTTT	CASKHRVGTGELFF	TRBJ2-2	TRBV19	few	.
TGCGCCAGCAGCCACTTACTGGCGGGGGGCGGCGACAATGAGCAGTTCTTC	CASSHLLAGGGDNEQFF	TRBJ2-1	TRBV4-3	.	TRBD2
TGCGCCAGCAGCCAAGATAGGGGGTCCTACGAGCAGTACTTC	CASSQDRGSYEQYF	TRBJ2-7	TRBV4-1	few	.
TGTGCCTGGAAGAACGGGCCAGGTACCTACGAGCAGTACTTC	CAWKNGPGTYEQYF	TRBJ2-7	TRBV30	few	.
TGTGCCAGCAGCCCAATCCCCACGGTGAACACTGAAGCTTTCTTT	CASSPIPTVNTEAFF	TRBJ1-1	TRBV7-9	.	.
TGTGCCTGGAGTGTAAGGGGGGTTACCTCGAATACGCAGTATTTT	CAWSVRGVTSNTQYF	TRBJ2-3	TRBV30	few	.
TGTGCCAGCACCATAACCTCAACCTACGAGCAGTACTTC	CASTITSTYEQYF	TRBJ2-7	TRBV28	.	.
TGCAGTGCTACAAGCTCGGAGACCCAGTACTTC	CSATSSETQYF	TRBJ2-5	TRBV20-1	.	.
TGCGCCAGCAGCTTGGCCCCAACAGGGGACGAGCAGTACTTC	CASSLAPTGDEQYF	TRBJ2-7	TRBV5-1	.	TRBD1
TGTGCCAGCTCTCGCGAACGGGACAGGAGACTCACAGATACGCAGTATTTT	CASSRERDRRLTDTQYF	TRBJ2-3	TRBV18	few	TRBD1
TGTGCCAGCAGCCAAGATCTAAACACTGAAGCTTTCTTT	CASSQDLNTEAFF	TRBJ1-1	TRBV14	.	.
TGTGCCAGCAGCTTAGGGGTAGGAAGTAATGGCTACACCTTC	CASSLGVGSNGYTF	TRBJ1-2	TRBV7-9	few	.
TGTGCCAGCAGCGTAGTGTTAGCACCCTACAATGAGCAGTTCTTC	CASSVVLAPYNEQFF	TRBJ2-1	TRBV9	.	.
TGTGCCAGCAGTAAACCGGGACAGGGGGACAATGAGCAGTTCTTC	CASSKPGQGDNEQFF	TRBJ2-1	TRBV6-6	few	TRBD1
TGTGCCAGCAGCTTAGAAGTCGGCCCTGAAGCTTTCTTT	CASSLEVGPEAFF	TRBJ1-1	TRBV7-9	few	.
TGTGCCAGCACCTCTAGCGGGGGAAACCACAATGAGCAGTTCTTC	CASTSSGGNHNEQFF	TRBJ2-1	TRBV28	.	TRBD2
TGTGCCAGCAGTGGGACAGGGCAAGGGTACGAGCAGTACTTC	CASSGTGQGYEQYF	TRBJ2-7	TRBV6-6	.	TRBD1
TGTGCAAGTCGCTTCCCATGGCTAGCGGGGGGCAATGAGCAGTTCTTC	CASRFPWLAGGNEQFF	TRBJ2-1	TRBV12-2	.	.
TGTGCCAGTAGTGCGCGTCCCTACGAGCAGTACTTC	CASSARPYEQYF	TRBJ2-7	TRBV19	.	.
TGTGCCAGCAGCTCCATACCCGAAGAGACCCAGTACTTC	CASSSIPEETQYF	TRBJ2-5	TRBV5-4	.	.
TGTGCCAGCAGCTTAGTCCGGGGAGGCCTTGACGAGCAGTACTTC	CASSLVRGGLDEQYF	TRBJ2-7	TRBV7-2	.	.
TGTGCCAGCAGCTTCACGGGGGCCCCGGATACGCAGTATTTT	CASSFTGAPDTQYF	TRBJ2-3	TRBV7-3	.	.
TGTGCCACCACAGGGGGTTTCTACGAGCAGTACTTC	CATTGGFYEQYF	TRBJ2-7	TRBV28	.	TRBD1
TGCGCCAGCAGTTTGGACAGGGGGAATGAGCAGTTCTTC	CASSLDRGNEQFF	TRBJ2-1	TRBV10-1	few	TRBD1
TGTGCCACCAGCAGAGTACAGGGTAATCAGCCCCAGCATTTT	CATSRVQGNQPQHF	TRBJ1-5	TRBV15	few	.
TGTGCCTGGAGTGTAGGAGGGGACACTGAAGCTTTCTTT	CAWSVGGDTEAFF	TRBJ1-1	TRBV30	few	.
TGTGCCAGCAGTATCAGGGAGAACACTGAAGCTTTCTTT	CASSIRENTEAFF	TRBJ1-1	TRBV27	.	.
TGTGCCAGCAGCCTTGGGACAGGAGATCGCGAGCAGTACTTC	CASSLGTGDREQYF	TRBJ2-7	TRBV6-6	few	TRBD1